This TCR beta chain stems from a study of T cells in Graves' hyperthyroidism and ophthalmopathy. Points from the study as a whole: Ophthalmopathy was predicted by the model a median of about 6.7 months ahead of onset. Ophthalmopathy was distinguished from stable hyperthyroidism by 13 V-J signatures. Among clonotypes expanded in thyroid above 0.001, most were also found in blood.

Clinical symptoms, serum thyroxine and TRAb, thyroid ultrasound and orbital computed tomography were used for the diagnoses. This clonotype has ten or more counts. Its antigen remains unknown. RNA transcripts served as the template for amplifying TCR beta CDR3 regions. With the HTBI primer set, the TCR CDR3 went through a first round of RT-PCR. MiXCR, run by TCRdb on the multiplex PCR reads, gives a single entry per CDR3 protein. The sample has a few hundred thousand distinct CDR3 sequences; around 13% are singletons. The receptor comes from a woman in her thirties with Graves' ophthalmopathy. The specimen was blood.

The CDR3 DNA sequence: TGCAGTGCTAGGCATGGGTATGCCTACGAGCAGTACTTC. As protein: CSARHGYAYEQYF. V gene TRBV20-1 combines with J gene TRBJ2-7, with no clear D. Germline values: CDR1 DFQATT, CDR2 SNEGSKA (reference sequence). This CDR3 has 13 amino acids. With 3 bases removed from V and 2 bases from J, the gap between germline ends came to 11 bases.